This is a list of T cell receptor beta chains from one sample in a study of control samples from healthy donors and cancer patients. The table came from immunoSEQ multiplex PCR; TCRdb's copy has only in-frame clones and leaves some out. The top ten hold 5.5% to 8% of the sample, which has under 450,000 clones, roughly 90% seen once. The specimen was PBMCs. These receptors were collected from a middle-aged man with head and neck cancer. Both conserved end residues are trimmed from each CDR3.

TRBJ2-7 | TRBV25-1 | ASSVGNSYEQY
TRBJ1-1 | TRBV6-5 | ASTGLRQGDTEAF
TRBJ2-1 | TRBV14 | ASSQASGGPNEQF
TRBJ2-7 | TRBV24-1 | ATRESGLQPSSYEQY
TRBJ2-2 | TRBV28 | ASSLWAAGAFTGELF
TRBJ2-5 | TRBV6-2/TRBV6-3 | ASSYSRETQY
TRBJ1-4 | TRBV5-4 | ASSLNEATNEKLF
TRBJ2-1 | TRBV20-1 | SASRTSGGTYNEQF
TRBJ1-5 | TRBV9 | ASSAGGSNQPQH
TRBJ2-7 | TRBV4-1 | ASSQEGSATYEQY
TRBJ1-2 | TRBV19 | ASSLGQGDPSYGYT
TRBJ2-2 | TRBV18 | ASSPSRGPRHTGELF
TRBJ2-1 | TRBV5-1 | ASSSGLFSYNEQF
TRBJ2-7 | TRBV6-5 | ASSYGGSPSNEQY
TRBJ2-2 | TRBV27 | ASGGTSGYTGELF
TRBJ1-5 | TRBV7-9 | ASSPTGGNQPQH
TRBJ1-5 | TRBV27 | ASSRSTGAKGPQH
TRBJ1-3 | TRBV10-3 | AISDSTLLSGNTIY
TRBJ1-1 | TRBV27 | ASSLSPGMFPEAF
TRBJ2-7 | TRBV6-5 | ASRPPDRQTYEQY
TRBJ2-2 | TRBV24-1 | ATTPGGDTGELF
TRBJ1-2 | TRBV12-3/TRBV12-4 | ASTLEGYGYT
TRBJ2-5 | TRBV4-1 | ASSDGLAGGPQTQY
TRBJ2-7 | TRBV7-2 | ASSSSSYEQY
TRBJ1-1 | TRBV5-1 | ASSSGGTGMNTEAF
TRBJ2-4 | TRBV19 | ASSTASRAKNIQY
TRBJ1-5 | TRBV7-8 | ASSWQSSNQPQH
TRBJ1-2 | TRBV5-6 | ASSFPDRVDYGYT
TRBJ1-5 | TRBV27 | ASSDRSYSNQPQH
TRBJ1-1 | TRBV6-5 | ASLSWTGTYEAF
TRBJ1-3 | TRBV27 | ASSGSGARNTIY
TRBJ2-7 | TRBV28 | ASSSRLRSYEQY
TRBJ1-1 | TRBV10-3 | AILATGRTEAF
TRBJ2-1 | TRBV19 | ASSINYGTSGYNEQF
TRBJ2-7 | TRBV7-2 | ASSLVGGSSYEQY
TRBJ1-2 | TRBV5-8 | ASSRGTGNYGYT
TRBJ1-6 | TRBV4-1 | ASSRGHGAENSPLH
TRBJ2-5 | TRBV19 | ASSPRGRKETQY
TRBJ1-1 | TRBV11-2 | ASSLGPGQGKNTEAF
TRBJ2-2 | TRBV11-3 | ASSSRDSGGGGELF
TRBJ2-3 | TRBV3-1/TRBV3-2 | ASSQESYYTDTQY
TRBJ2-7 | TRBV28 | ASTLSGVEQY